A selection of T cell receptor beta chains follows, all from one sample in a study of blood T cell repertoires in COVID-19. The method was immunoSEQ multiplex PCR; TCRdb's version includes in-frame clones alone and lacks a portion of them. The profile shows 150,000 to 200,000 clones, about 81% of them singletons. Sequencing input: peripheral blood. These TCRs come from a woman of 80 years or more with COVID-19, enrolled during active disease. The CDR3 runs from the conserved cysteine through the conserved F or W. D genes are given only for firm matches. Expanded clones get a size class; other rows say once, few or many, or leave the size out.

d_gene	v_gene	j_gene	abundance	CDR3aa	CDR3nt
NA	TRBV7-2	TRBJ2-5	NA	CASSRGAQETQYF	TGTGCCAGCAGCCGCGGGGCCCAAGAGACCCAGTACTTC
TRBD1	TRBV5-4	TRBJ2-2	NA	CASSRDRVNTGELFF	TGTGCCAGCAGCCGGGACAGGGTGAACACCGGGGAGCTGTTTTTT
NA	TRBV7-9	TRBJ1-4	NA	CASSTAGPLGYEKLFF	TGTGCCAGCAGCACTGCGGGACCTCTCGGATACGAAAAACTGTTTTTT
NA	TRBV28	TRBJ2-1	NA	CASSLSILGASYNEQFF	TGTGCCAGCAGTTTATCAATCCTGGGGGCTTCCTACAATGAGCAGTTCTTC
NA	TRBV15	TRBJ1-4	NA	CATRAPQRREKLFF	TGTGCCACCAGAGCACCTCAACGCCGGGAAAAACTGTTTTTT
TRBD1	TRBV19	TRBJ1-1	once	CASTTGVTGGNTEAFF	TGTGCCAGTACCACCGGGGTTACAGGGGGGAACACTGAAGCTTTCTTT
TRBD2	TRBV28	TRBJ2-7	NA	CASSHGRLAQYEQYF	TGTGCCAGCAGTCATGGGAGACTAGCTCAGTACGAGCAGTACTTC
NA	TRBV25-1	TRBJ2-1	NA	CASIRGHEQFF	TGTGCCAGCATACGGGGTCATGAGCAGTTCTTC
TRBD2	TRBV6-2/TRBV6-3	TRBJ2-1	NA	CASSYGGDYNEQFF	TGTGCCAGCAGTTACGGGGGGGATTACAATGAGCAGTTCTTC
NA	TRBV19	TRBJ2-7	NA	CASSLTPGRGDYEQYF	TGTGCCAGTAGTCTCACCCCAGGCAGGGGAGACTACGAGCAGTACTTC
TRBD2	TRBV4-1	TRBJ2-3	NA	CASSQDGGGSTDTQYF	TGCGCCAGCAGCCAAGATGGGGGGGGAAGCACAGATACGCAGTATTTT
TRBD2	TRBV5-1	TRBJ2-1	NA	CASRTGLAGVNEQFF	TGCGCCAGCAGGACGGGGCTAGCGGGAGTCAATGAGCAGTTCTTC
TRBD1	TRBV27	TRBJ1-2	NA	CASSLLTGDGYTF	TGTGCCAGCAGTTTATTGACAGGGGATGGCTACACCTTC
NA	TRBV2	TRBJ2-5	few	CASSYSVETQYF	TGTGCCAGCAGCTACAGTGTAGAGACCCAGTACTTC
NA	TRBV2	TRBJ2-1	NA	CASSTGYSSYNEQFF	TGTGCCAGCAGCACAGGGTACAGCTCCTACAATGAGCAGTTCTTC
TRBD2	TRBV2	TRBJ2-1	NA	CASSVAGGDLSEQFF	TGTGCCAGCAGTGTGGCGGGGGGGGACCTCAGTGAGCAGTTCTTC
NA	TRBV7-9	TRBJ2-3	NA	CASSSGGSTDTQYF	TGTGCCAGCAGCTCAGGGGGGAGCACAGATACGCAGTATTTT
TRBD1	TRBV29-1	TRBJ1-2	few	CSVEPGTGRNGYTF	TGCAGCGTTGAGCCCGGGACAGGGCGTAATGGCTACACCTTC
TRBD2	TRBV10-3	TRBJ2-1	NA	CAIRTLAGDNEQFF	TGTGCCATCAGGACACTAGCGGGAGACAATGAGCAGTTCTTC
NA	TRBV6-5	TRBJ2-7	NA	CASSLVRVPYEQYF	TGTGCCAGCAGTTTGGTCAGGGTCCCCTACGAGCAGTACTTC
TRBD1	TRBV6-5	TRBJ1-6	NA	CASHRGPNSPLHF	TGTGCCAGCCACAGGGGACCCAATTCACCCCTCCACTTT
NA	TRBV11-3	TRBJ1-1	NA	CASSLGTGRTQNTEAFF	TGTGCCAGCAGCTTAGGAACAGGGAGAACCCAGAACACTGAAGCTTTCTTT
TRBD1	TRBV27	TRBJ2-6	NA	CASSSGQAGANVLTF	TGTGCCAGCAGTTCTGGACAGGCTGGGGCCAACGTCCTGACTTTC
NA	TRBV7-8	TRBJ2-3	NA	CASSRQDTQYF	TGTGCCAGCAGCCGACAAGATACGCAGTATTTT